The source of this TCR beta chain is a study of blood T cell repertoires in COVID-19. Study overall: Samples of COVID-19 (acute and convalescent) were obtained from the United States, Italy and Spain. T cells, B-cell-depleted T cells, or PBMCs supplied cDNA or gDNA.

In germline, CDR1 is MNHEY, CDR2 SVGEGT. J lost 4 bases, V lost 2 bases, and 7 bases had no gene match. This CDR3 is 16 amino acids long. Authors' processing steps: Amplification with reference gene primers provided the estimates of nucleated cell counts. The assay was immunoSEQ multiplex PCR, and TCRdb's table has in-frame clones only and misses some. V and J calls and clone size follow that table, whereas D and trimming were derived from the DNA. The table has 180,000 or so clones, around 85% seen once; the top ten hold about 13%. The sequenced sample was peripheral blood. The rearrangement links TRBV6-2 or TRBV6-3 to TRBJ1-2, with 10 nucleotides matching TRBD1. The origin of this receptor is a man aged 45-65 years who had recovered from COVID-19. The CDR3 region is CASSYRGTGELYGYTF. In DNA, the CDR3 is TGTGCCAGCAGTTACCGCGGGACAGGGGAGCTCTATGGCTACACCTTC.